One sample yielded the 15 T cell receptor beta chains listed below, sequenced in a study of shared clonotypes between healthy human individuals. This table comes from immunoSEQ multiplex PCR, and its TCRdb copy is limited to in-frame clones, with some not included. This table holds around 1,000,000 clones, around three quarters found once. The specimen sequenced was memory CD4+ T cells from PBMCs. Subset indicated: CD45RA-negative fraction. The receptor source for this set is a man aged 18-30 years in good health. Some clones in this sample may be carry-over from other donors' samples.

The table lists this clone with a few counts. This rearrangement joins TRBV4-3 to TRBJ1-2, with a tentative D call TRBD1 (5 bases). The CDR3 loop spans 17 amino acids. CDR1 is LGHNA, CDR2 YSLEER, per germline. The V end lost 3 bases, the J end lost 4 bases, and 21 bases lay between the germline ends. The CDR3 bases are TGCGCCAGCAGCCAGGGTTCACCGGGACGAGGCAGCTATGGCTACACCTTC. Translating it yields CASSQGSPGRGSYGYTF.

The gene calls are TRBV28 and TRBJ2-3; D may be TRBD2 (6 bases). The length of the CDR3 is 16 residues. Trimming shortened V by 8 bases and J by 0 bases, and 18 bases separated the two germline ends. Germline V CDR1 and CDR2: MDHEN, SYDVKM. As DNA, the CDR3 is TGTGCCAGCGCCCGCTTGGTTAGCGGTAGCACAGATACGCAGTATTTT. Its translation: CASARLVSGSTDTQYF.

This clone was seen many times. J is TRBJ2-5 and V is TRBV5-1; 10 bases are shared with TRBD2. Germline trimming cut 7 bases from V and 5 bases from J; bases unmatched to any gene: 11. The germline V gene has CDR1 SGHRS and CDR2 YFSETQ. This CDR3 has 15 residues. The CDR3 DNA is TGCGCCAGCTATAGCGGGAGGACCGCTCTGGAGACCCAGTACTTC. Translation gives CASYSGRTALETQYF.

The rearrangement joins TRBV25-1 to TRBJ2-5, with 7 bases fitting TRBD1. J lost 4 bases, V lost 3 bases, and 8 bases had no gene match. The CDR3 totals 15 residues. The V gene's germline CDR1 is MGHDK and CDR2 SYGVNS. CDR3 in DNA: TGTGCCAGCAGTGACCCACAGGGGTGGGGAGAGACCCAGTACTTC. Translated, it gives CASSDPQGWGETQYF.

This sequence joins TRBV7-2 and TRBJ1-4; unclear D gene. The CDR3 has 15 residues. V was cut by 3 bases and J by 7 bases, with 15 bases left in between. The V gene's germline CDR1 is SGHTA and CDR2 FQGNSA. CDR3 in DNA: TGTGCCAGCAGCTTTGCCCCCGGAGCATTTGAAAAACTGTTTTTT. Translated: CASSFAPGAFEKLFF.

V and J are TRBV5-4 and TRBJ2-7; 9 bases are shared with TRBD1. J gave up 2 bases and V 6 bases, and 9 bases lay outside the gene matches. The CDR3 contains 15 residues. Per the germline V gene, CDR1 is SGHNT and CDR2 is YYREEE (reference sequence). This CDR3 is CASNHRDRATYEQYF. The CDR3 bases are TGTGCCAGCAATCACCGGGACAGGGCGACCTACGAGCAGTACTTC.

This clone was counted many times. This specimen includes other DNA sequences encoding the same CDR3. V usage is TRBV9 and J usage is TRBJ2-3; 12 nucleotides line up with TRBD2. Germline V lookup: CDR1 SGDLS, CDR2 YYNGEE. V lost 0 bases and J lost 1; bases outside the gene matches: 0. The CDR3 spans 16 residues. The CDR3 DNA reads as TGTGCCAGCAGCGTAGGACTAGCGGGAGGCACAGATACGCAGTATTTT. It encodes CASSVGLAGGTDTQYF. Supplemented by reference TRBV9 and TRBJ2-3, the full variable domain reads DSGVTQTPKHLITATGQRVTLRCSPRSGDLSVYWYQQSLDQGLQFLIQYYNGEERAKGNILERFSAQQFPDLHSELNLSSLELGDSALYFCASSVGLAGGTDTQYFGPGTRLTVL.

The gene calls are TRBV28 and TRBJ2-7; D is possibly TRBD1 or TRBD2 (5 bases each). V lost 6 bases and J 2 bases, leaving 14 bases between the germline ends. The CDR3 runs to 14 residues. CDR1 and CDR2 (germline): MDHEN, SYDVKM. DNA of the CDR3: TGTGCCAGCAGCTCCTGGGGACCTACCTACGAGCAGTACTTC. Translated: CASSSWGPTYEQYF.

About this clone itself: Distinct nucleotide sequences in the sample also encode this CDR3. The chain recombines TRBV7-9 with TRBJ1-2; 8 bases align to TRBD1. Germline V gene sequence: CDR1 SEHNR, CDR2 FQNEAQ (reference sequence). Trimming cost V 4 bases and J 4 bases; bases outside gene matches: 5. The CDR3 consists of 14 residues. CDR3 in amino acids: CASSSETGVYGYTF. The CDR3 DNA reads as TGTGCCAGCAGCTCCGAGACAGGGGTCTATGGCTACACCTTC.

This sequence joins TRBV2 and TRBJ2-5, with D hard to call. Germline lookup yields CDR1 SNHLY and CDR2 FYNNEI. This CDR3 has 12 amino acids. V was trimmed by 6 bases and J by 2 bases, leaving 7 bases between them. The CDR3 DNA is TGTGCCAGCAGAGTCTATCAAGAGACCCAGTACTTC. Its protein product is CASRVYQETQYF.

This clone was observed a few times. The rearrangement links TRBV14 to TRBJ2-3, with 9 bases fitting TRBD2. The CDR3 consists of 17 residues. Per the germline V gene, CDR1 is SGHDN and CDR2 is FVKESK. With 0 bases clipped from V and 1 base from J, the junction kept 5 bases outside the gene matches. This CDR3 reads CASSQDLLAGGTDTQYF. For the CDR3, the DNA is TGTGCCAGCAGCCAAGATCTTTTAGCGGGAGGCACAGATACGCAGTATTTT. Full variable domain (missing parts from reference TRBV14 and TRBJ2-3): EAGVTQFPSHSVIEKGQTVTLRCDPISGHDNLYWYRRVMGKEIKFLLHFVKESKQDESGMPNNRFLAERTGGTYSTLKVQPAELEDSGVYFCASSQDLLAGGTDTQYFGPGTRLTVL.

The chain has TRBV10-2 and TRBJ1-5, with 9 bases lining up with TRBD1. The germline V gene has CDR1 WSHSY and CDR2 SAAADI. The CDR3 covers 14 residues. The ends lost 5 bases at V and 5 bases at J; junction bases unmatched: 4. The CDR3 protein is CASSNTGGDQPQHF. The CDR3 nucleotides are TGCGCCAGCAGTAACACAGGGGGCGATCAGCCCCAGCATTTT.

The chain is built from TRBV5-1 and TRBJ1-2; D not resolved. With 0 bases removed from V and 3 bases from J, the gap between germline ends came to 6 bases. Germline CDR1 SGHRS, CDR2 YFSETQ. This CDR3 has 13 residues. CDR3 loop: CASSLEAYYGYTF. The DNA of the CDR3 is TGCGCCAGCAGCTTGGAGGCTTACTATGGCTACACCTTC.

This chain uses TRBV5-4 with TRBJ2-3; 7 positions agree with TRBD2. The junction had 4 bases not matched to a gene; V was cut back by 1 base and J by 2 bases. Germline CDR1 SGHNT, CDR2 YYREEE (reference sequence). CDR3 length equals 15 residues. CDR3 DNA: TGTGCCAGCAGCTTGTCGGGGGGACCCACAGATACGCAGTATTTT. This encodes CASSLSGGPTDTQYF.

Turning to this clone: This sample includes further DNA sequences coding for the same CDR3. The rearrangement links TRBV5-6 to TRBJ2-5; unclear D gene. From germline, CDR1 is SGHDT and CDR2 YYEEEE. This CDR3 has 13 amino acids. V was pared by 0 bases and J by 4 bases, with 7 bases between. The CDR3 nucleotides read TGTGCCAGCAGCTTGGGATTGGTAGAGACCCAGTACTTC. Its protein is CASSLGLVETQYF. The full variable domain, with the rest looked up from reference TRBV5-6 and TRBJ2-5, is DAGVTQSPTHLIKTRGQQVTLRCSPKSGHDTVSWYQQALGQGPQFIFQYYEEEERQRGNFPDRFSGHQFPNYSSELNVNALLLGDSALYLCASSLGLVETQYFGPGTRLLVL.